One T cell receptor (beta chain) is described in this entry. The target antigen is unknown. This sample is part of a study of shared clonotypes between healthy human individuals. Study-level background: Three plates were used per donor for CD4 naive, three for CD4 memory, two for CD8 naive and one for CD8 memory. Overall study findings and caveats: Relative to memory subsets, naive subsets generally showed larger estimated richness.

Per the authors' pipeline: Filtering differed for immunoSEQ, which gave only junction sequences without quality scores. Assay used: immunoSEQ multiplex PCR; TCRdb lists only in-frame clones, some missing. The V and J calls and clone size are taken from that table; D and trimming were inferred from the DNA. The repertoire consists of 330,000 or so clones, with 70% to 75% occurring once and the leading ten covering roughly 10%. Naive CD4+ cells were CD45RA-selected; the remaining cells were memory. CDR3 size: 16 residues. CDR1 and CDR2 (germline): MNHNS, SASEGT. With 2 bases clipped from V and 5 bases from J, the junction kept 9 bases outside the gene matches.

This TCR came from a young man in good health. The sample consisted of memory CD4+ T cells sorted from blood. Described subset: CD45RA-negative fraction. The chain carries TRBV6-1 and TRBJ2-1; 7 nucleotides line up with TRBD1. CDR3 protein: CASSEIVGQLNNEQFF. CDR3 in DNA: TGTGCCAGCAGTGAAATCGTGGGACAGCTTAACAATGAGCAGTTCTTC.